The sequence of this T cell receptor beta chain was determined in a study of CD8+ T cells in alopecia areata. The germline V gene has CDR1 SGHAT and CDR2 FQNNGV. The CDR3 contains 16 residues. Trimming pared 3 bases from V and 0 bases from J, leaving 11 bases between. Sequencing used cDNA as its template, made by extracting RNA and reverse transcribing it. This table comes from immunoSEQ multiplex PCR, and its TCRdb copy is limited to in-frame clones, with some not included. The sample lists 130,000 to 150,000 clones; roughly four fifths were seen once. The treatment was: oral pan-JAK inhibitor, 5-10 mg twice daily.

V is TRBV11-2 and J is TRBJ2-2; D remains unclear. The source was CD8+ T cells sorted from blood, collected at week 4, from a patient treated with tofacitinib. The source is a human donor with alopecia areata. CDR3 sequence (DNA): TGTGCCAGCAGCTTGGGCGTCACCACGAACACCGGGGAGCTGTTTTTT. This gives the protein CASSLGVTTNTGELFF.